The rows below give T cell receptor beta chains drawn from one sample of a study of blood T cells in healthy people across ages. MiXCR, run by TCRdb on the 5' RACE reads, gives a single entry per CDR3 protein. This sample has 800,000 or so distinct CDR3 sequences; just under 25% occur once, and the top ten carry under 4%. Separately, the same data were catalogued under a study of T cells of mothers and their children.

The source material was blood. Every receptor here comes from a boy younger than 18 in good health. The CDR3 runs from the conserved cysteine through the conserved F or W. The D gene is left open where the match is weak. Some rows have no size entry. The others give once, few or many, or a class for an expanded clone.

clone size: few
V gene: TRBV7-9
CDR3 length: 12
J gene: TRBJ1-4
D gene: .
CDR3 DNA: TGTGCCAGCAGCTTATTGGATGAAAAACTGTTTTTT
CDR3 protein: CASSLLDEKLFF

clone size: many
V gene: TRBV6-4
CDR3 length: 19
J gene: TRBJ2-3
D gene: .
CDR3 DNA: TGTGCCAGCAGTGACTCCCGATGGGCCTTGATGATTAGCACAGATACGCAGTATTTT
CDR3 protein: CASSDSRWALMISTDTQYF

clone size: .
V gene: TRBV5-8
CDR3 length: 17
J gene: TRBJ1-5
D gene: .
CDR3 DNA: TGTGCCAGCAGCCTAAGGACGGTGATCGTTAGCAATCAGCCCCAGCATTTT
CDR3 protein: CASSLRTVIVSNQPQHF

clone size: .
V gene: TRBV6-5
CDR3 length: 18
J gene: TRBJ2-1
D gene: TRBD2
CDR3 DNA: TGTGCCAGCAGTTACGGGATCGTCACTAGCGGGACCTACAATGAGCAGTTCTTC
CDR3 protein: CASSYGIVTSGTYNEQFF

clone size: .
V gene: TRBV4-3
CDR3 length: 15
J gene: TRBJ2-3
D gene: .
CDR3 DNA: TGCGCCAGCAGCCAAGACTTTTCATACGTAGATGCGCAGTATTTT
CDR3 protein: CASSQDFSYVDAQYF

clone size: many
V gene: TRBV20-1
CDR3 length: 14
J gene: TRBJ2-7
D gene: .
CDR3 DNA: TGCAGTGCTAGAGCGTGGCCTACCCCCTACGAGCAGTACTTC
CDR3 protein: CSARAWPTPYEQYF

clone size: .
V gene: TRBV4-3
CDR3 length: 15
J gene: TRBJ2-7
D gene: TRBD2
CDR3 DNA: TGCGCCAGCAGCCAAGAGGGCGGGAGCGGTCACGAGCAGTACTTC
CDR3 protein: CASSQEGGSGHEQYF

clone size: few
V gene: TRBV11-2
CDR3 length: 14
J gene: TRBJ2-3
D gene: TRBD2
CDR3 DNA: TGTGCCAGCAGCCTAGCCGGGGGGGAATATACGCAGTATTTT
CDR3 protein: CASSLAGGEYTQYF

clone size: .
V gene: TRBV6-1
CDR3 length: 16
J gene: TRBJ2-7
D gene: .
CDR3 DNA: TGTGCCAGCAGGGCGGTAGACGGGACACTGACCTACGAGCAGTACTTC
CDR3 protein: CASRAVDGTLTYEQYF

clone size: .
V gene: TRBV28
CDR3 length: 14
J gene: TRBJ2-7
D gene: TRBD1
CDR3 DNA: TGTGCCAGCAGACCAGGACAGGTGAACAACGAGCAGTACTTC
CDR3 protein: CASRPGQVNNEQYF

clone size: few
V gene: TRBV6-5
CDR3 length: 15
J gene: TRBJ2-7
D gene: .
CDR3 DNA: TGTGCCAGCAGTTACGGGGGAACTAAAACCTACGAGCAGTACTTC
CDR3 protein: CASSYGGTKTYEQYF

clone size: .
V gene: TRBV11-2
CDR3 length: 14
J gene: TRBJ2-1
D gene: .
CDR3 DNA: TGTGCCAGCAGCCCTGTCAGGGGGGACAATGAGCAGTTCTTC
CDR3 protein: CASSPVRGDNEQFF

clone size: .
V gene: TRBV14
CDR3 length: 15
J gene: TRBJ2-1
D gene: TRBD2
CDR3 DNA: TGTGCCAGCAGCCTGGTAGCGGGAGTCGGCAATGAGCAGTTCTTC
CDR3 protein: CASSLVAGVGNEQFF

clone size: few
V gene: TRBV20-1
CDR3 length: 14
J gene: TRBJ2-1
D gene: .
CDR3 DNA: TGCAGTGCTCATGTAAGGAGCTCCTACAATGAGCAGTTCTTC
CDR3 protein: CSAHVRSSYNEQFF

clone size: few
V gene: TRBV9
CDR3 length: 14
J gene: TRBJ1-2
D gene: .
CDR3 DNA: TGTGCCAGCAGCGTCGACGCGTTAGACTATGGCTACACCTTC
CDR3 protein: CASSVDALDYGYTF

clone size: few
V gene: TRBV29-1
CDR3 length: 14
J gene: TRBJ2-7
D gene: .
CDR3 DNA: TGCAGCGTTGAAGGCTCGGGGAACTCCTACGAGCAGTACTTC
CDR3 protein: CSVEGSGNSYEQYF

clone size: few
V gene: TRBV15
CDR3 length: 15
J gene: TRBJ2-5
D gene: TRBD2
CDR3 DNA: TGTGCCACCGCCGGGACTAGCGGATACCAAGAGACCCAGTACTTC
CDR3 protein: CATAGTSGYQETQYF

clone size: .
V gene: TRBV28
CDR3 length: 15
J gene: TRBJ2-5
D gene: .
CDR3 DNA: TGTGCCAGCAGCCCCCCGGCCACCGGGAAGGAGACCCAGTACTTC
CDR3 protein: CASSPPATGKETQYF

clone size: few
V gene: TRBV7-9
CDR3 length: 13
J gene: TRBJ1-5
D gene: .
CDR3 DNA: TGTGCCAGCAGCTCCATTATGGATCAGCCCCAGCATTTT
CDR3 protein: CASSSIMDQPQHF

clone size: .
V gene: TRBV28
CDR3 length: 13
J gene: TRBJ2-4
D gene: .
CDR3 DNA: TGTGCCAGCAGTTTAGGGGGATTAAACATTCAGTACTTC
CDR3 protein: CASSLGGLNIQYF

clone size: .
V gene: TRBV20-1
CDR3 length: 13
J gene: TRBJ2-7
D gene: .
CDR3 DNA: TGCAGTGCTAGAGGTCTAACTGGCCACGAGCAGTACTTC
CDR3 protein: CSARGLTGHEQYF

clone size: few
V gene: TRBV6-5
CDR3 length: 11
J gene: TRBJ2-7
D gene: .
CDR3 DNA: TGTGCCAGCAGAAGGGGTGGCGAGCAGTACTTC
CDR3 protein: CASRRGGEQYF

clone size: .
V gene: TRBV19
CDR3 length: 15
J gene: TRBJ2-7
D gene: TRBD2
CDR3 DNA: TGTGCCAGTAGTACGGTACTAGCGGGAGTCGACGAGCAGTACTTC
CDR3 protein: CASSTVLAGVDEQYF

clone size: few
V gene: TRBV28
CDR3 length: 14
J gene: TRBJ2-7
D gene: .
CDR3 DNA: TGTGCCAGCAGGAGCAGGGAGAAAACCTACGAGCAGTACTTC
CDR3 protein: CASRSREKTYEQYF

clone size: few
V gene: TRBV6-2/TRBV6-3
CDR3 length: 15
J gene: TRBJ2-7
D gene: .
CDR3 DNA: TGTGCCAGCAGCCCCCGATTGGAGCGGCGCTACGAGCAGTACTTC
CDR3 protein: CASSPRLERRYEQYF

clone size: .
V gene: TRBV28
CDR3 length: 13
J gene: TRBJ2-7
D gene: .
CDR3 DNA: TGTGCCAGCAGTCTTGGACACGACTACGAGCAGTACTTC
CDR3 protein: CASSLGHDYEQYF

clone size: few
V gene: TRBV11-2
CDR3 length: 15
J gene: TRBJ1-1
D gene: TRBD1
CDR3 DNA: TGTGCCAGCAGCTTACCGACAGGGGGTCTAACTGAAGCTTTCTTT
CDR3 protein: CASSLPTGGLTEAFF

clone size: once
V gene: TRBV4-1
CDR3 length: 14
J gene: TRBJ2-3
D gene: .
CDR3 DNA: TGCGCCAGCAGCCAAGTGCCGGGGGTAGATACGCAGTATTTT
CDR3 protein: CASSQVPGVDTQYF

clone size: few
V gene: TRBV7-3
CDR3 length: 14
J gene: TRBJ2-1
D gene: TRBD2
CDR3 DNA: TGTGCCAGCAGCTTAGGAGCGGGAGGGCATGAGCAGTTCTTC
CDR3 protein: CASSLGAGGHEQFF

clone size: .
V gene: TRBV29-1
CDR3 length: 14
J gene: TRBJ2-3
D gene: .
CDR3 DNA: TGCAGCGTTGATGGGTCTCTTACCACAGATACGCAGTATTTT
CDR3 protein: CSVDGSLTTDTQYF

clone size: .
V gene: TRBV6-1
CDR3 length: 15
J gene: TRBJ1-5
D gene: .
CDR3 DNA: TGTGCCAGCAGCGGGGGCAGGGACTTTGGTCAGCCCCAGCATTTT
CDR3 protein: CASSGGRDFGQPQHF

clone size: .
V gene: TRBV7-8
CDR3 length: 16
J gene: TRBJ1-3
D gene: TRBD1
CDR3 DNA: TGTGCCAGCAGCTTAGGCCCCGGGACAGCAGGAAACACCATATATTTT
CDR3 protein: CASSLGPGTAGNTIYF

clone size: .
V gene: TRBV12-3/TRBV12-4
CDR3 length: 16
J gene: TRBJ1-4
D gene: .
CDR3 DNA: TGTGCCAGCAGTCTAGAGGGGTTGAGGGATAATGAAAAACTGTTTTTT
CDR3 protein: CASSLEGLRDNEKLFF

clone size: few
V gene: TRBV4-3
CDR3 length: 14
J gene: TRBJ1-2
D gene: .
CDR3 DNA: TGCGCCAGCAGCCAAGACGGGTCAGGACGTGGCTACACCTTC
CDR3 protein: CASSQDGSGRGYTF

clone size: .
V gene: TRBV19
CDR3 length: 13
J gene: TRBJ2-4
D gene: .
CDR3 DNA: TGTGCCAGTAGTATCGGCAATGAAAACATTCAGTACTTC
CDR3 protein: CASSIGNENIQYF

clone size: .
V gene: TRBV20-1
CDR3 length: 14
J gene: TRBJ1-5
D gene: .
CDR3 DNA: TGCAGTGCTAGAGATAGAGACACCGTTTTTCCCCAGCATTTT
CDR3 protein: CSARDRDTVFPQHF

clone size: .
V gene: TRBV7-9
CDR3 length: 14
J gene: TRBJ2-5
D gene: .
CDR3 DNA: TGTGCCAGCAGCGGGAGACCTGGTGGGGAGACCCAGTACTTC
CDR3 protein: CASSGRPGGETQYF

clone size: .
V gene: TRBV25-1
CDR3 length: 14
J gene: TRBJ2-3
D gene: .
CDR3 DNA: TGTGCCACGGCGGAGCCCTCTTTTACAGATACGCAGTATTTT
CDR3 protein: CATAEPSFTDTQYF

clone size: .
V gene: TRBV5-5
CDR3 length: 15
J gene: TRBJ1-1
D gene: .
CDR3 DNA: TGTGCCAGCAGCTTGCGGATCGCAGCTAACACTGAAGCTTTCTTT
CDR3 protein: CASSLRIAANTEAFF

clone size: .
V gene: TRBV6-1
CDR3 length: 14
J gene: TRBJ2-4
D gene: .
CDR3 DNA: TGTGCCAGCAGGGAGGGGCGGACCTTAGGCATTCAGTACTTC
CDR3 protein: CASREGRTLGIQYF

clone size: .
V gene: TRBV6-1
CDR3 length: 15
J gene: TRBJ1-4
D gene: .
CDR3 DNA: TGTGCCAGCAGTGTCCGGGGGGGCGCTAATGAAAAACTGTTTTTT
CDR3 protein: CASSVRGGANEKLFF

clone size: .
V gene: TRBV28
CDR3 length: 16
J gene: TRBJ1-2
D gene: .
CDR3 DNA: TGTGCCAGCAGGCCGGGAGGGACCTTCACTAACTATGGCTACACCTTC
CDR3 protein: CASRPGGTFTNYGYTF

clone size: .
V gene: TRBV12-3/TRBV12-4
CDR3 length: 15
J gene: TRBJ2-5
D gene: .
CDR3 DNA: TGTGCCAGCAGCCCACAAGGAGCGCTTCTGAAAGAGCAGTACTTC
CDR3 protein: CASSPQGALLKEQYF

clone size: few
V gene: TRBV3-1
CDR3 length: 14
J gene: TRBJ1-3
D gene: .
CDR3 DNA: TGTGCCAGCAGCCAAGGCTTTCGGGGATACACCATATATTTT
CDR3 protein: CASSQGFRGYTIYF

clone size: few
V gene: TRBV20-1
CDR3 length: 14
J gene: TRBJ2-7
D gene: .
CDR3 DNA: TGCAGTGCTAGAGATCGGGTGCAGGCCTACGAGCAGTACTTC
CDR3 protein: CSARDRVQAYEQYF

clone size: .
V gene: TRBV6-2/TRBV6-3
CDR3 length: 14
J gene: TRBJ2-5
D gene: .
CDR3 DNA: TGTGCCAGCAGTTATAGTCAGGGAGTCGACGAGCAGCACTTC
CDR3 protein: CASSYSQGVDEQHF

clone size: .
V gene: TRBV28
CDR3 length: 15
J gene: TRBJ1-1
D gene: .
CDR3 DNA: TGTGCCAGCAGTCCGCACAGGGCTTCGAACACTGAAGCTTTCTTT
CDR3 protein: CASSPHRASNTEAFF

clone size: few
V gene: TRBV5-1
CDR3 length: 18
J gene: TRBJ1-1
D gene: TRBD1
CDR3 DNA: TGCGCCAGCAGCTTGGGGAAGAATGTAGGGGGCGGGAACACTGAAGCTTTCTTT
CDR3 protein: CASSLGKNVGGGNTEAFF

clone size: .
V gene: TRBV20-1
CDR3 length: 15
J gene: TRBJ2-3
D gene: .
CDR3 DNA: TGCAGTGCTAGGTTCTTCGGAGGGACGGCGGATACGCAGTATTTT
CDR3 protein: CSARFFGGTADTQYF

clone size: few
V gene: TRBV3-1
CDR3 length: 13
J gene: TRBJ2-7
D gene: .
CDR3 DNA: TGTGCCAGCAGCCAAGTTGGGGCGGGAGAGCAGTACTTC
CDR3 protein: CASSQVGAGEQYF

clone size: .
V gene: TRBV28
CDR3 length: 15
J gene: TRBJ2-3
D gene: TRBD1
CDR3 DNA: TGTGCCAGCAGTTTGCCGGACAGGCGCACAGATACGCAGTATTTT
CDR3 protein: CASSLPDRRTDTQYF

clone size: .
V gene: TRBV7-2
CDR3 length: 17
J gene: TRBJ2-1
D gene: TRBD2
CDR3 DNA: TGTGCCAGCAGCTTAAGTCGGACTAGCGGGGCCTCCAATGAGCAGTTCTTC
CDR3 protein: CASSLSRTSGASNEQFF

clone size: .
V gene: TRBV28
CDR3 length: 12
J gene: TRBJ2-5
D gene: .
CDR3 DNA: TGTGCCAGCAGTTCCGGGCCTGGGACCCAGTACTTC
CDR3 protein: CASSSGPGTQYF

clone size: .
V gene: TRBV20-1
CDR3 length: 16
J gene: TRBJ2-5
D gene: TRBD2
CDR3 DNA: TGCAGTGCTAGAGTTGCCAGCGGGAATGTCCAAGAGACCCAGTACTTC
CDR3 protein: CSARVASGNVQETQYF

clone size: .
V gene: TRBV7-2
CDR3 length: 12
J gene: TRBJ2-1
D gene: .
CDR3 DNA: TGTGCCAGCAGCCGGAAGCTGGGTGAGCAGTTCTTC
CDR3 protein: CASSRKLGEQFF